This T cell receptor beta chain was recorded in a study of blood T cells in healthy people across ages. Through a sample-barcoded 5' primer and a J-beta primer mix, a second PCR was run for 7 to 11 cycles. At least 2.5 million CDR3-containing paired-end reads were obtained per sample. TCRdb independently ran MiXCR on the 5' RACE reads; one entry per CDR3 protein. The sample has 800,000 to 1,000,000 distinct CDR3 sequences; roughly 50% are singletons. CDR3 length equals 14 residues. The germline V gene encodes CDR1 SGHVS and CDR2 FNYEAQ. Trimming removed 1 base from V and 4 bases from J, with 10 bases in between. Findings and limits, study-wide: Both higher diversity and more naive CD4+ cells marked long-lived donors when set against aged donors.

About this clonotype itself: What it binds is unknown.

V and J are TRBV7-6 and TRBJ2-5; weak D call: TRBD2 (6 bases). The sequence came from a man aged 25 to 45 in good health. The sample comprised blood. The CDR3 loop is CASSLEGGAETQYF. DNA for the CDR3: TGTGCCAGCAGCTTAGAAGGAGGGGCAGAGACCCAGTACTTC.